This is a list of T cell receptor beta chains from one sample in a study of T cell responses to AZD1222 COVID-19 vaccine. Clones were read by immunoSEQ multiplex PCR, and TCRdb kept only the in-frame ones, dropping some. This sample carries 100,000 to 150,000 clones, around 89% of them seen once, and the ten largest clones take just over 3.5%. This sample comprised peripheral blood, obtained 28 days after the second AZD1222 dose. All receptors derive from an adult who received the AZD1222 COVID-19 vaccine. The CDR3 runs from the conserved cysteine through the conserved F or W.

J gene: TRBJ1-6; V gene: TRBV28; CDR3 length: 16; CDR3 protein: CASSLGARGIGSPLHF
J gene: TRBJ2-1; V gene: TRBV19; CDR3 length: 16; CDR3 protein: CASSIGSPGSYNEQFF
J gene: TRBJ2-2; V gene: TRBV12-3/TRBV12-4; CDR3 length: 11; CDR3 protein: CASRFAGELFF
J gene: TRBJ2-3; V gene: TRBV6-4; CDR3 length: 12; CDR3 protein: CASSDSVDTQYF
J gene: TRBJ2-3; V gene: TRBV7-2; CDR3 length: 16; CDR3 protein: CASSPTPRGVGDTQYF
J gene: TRBJ1-5; V gene: TRBV2; CDR3 length: 14; CDR3 protein: CASSEVRRFVPQHF
J gene: TRBJ2-2; V gene: TRBV2; CDR3 length: 12; CDR3 protein: CASFQNTGELFF
J gene: TRBJ2-4; V gene: TRBV7-2; CDR3 length: 17; CDR3 protein: CASSSVPGLAGANIQYF
J gene: TRBJ2-1; V gene: TRBV10-3; CDR3 length: 11; CDR3 protein: CAISLAGEQFF
J gene: TRBJ2-7; V gene: TRBV29-1; CDR3 length: 14; CDR3 protein: CSVEDEGRGWEQYF
J gene: TRBJ1-2; V gene: TRBV9; CDR3 length: 15; CDR3 protein: CASSLPRGSNYGYTF
J gene: TRBJ1-3; V gene: TRBV4-3; CDR3 length: 15; CDR3 protein: CASSQVQGSGNTIYF
J gene: TRBJ2-1; V gene: TRBV9; CDR3 length: 15; CDR3 protein: CASSARLVYYNEQFF
J gene: TRBJ1-5; V gene: TRBV30; CDR3 length: 14; CDR3 protein: CAWSLYGLGEPQHF
J gene: TRBJ2-1; V gene: TRBV6-2/TRBV6-3; CDR3 length: 16; CDR3 protein: CASSYFAGGPGNEQFF
J gene: TRBJ2-7; V gene: TRBV5-4; CDR3 length: 19; CDR3 protein: CASSAVRFFSGQGLYEQYF
J gene: TRBJ2-6; V gene: TRBV27; CDR3 length: 19; CDR3 protein: CASRPPWDLRSSGANVLTF
J gene: TRBJ1-1; V gene: TRBV7-2; CDR3 length: 14; CDR3 protein: CASRPAGLFTEAFF
J gene: TRBJ2-1; V gene: TRBV9; CDR3 length: 13; CDR3 protein: CASSVEGNNEQFF
J gene: TRBJ1-2; V gene: TRBV18; CDR3 length: 15; CDR3 protein: CASSPGTSSNYGYTF
J gene: TRBJ2-2; V gene: TRBV12-5; CDR3 length: 19; CDR3 protein: CASGPRIPGGSGSTGELFF